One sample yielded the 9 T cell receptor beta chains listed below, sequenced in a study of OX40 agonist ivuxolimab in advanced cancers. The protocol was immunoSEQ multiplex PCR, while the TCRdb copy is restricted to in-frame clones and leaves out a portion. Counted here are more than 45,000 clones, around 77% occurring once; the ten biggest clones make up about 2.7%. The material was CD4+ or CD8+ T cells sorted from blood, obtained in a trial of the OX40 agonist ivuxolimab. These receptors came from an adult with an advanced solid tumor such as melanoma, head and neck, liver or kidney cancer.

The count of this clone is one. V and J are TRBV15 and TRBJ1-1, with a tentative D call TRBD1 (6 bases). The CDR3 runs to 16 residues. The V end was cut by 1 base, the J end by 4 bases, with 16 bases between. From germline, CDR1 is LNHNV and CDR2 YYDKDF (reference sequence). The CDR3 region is CATSRGGLTGFTEAFF. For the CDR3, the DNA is TGTGCCACCAGCAGAGGAGGGCTTACAGGGTTCACTGAAGCTTTCTTT.

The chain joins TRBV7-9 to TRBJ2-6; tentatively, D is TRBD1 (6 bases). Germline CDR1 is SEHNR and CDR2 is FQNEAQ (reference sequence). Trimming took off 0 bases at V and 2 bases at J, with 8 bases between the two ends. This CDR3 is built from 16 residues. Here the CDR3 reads CASSLARGTGANVLTF. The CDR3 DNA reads TGTGCCAGCAGCTTAGCCAGGGGAACTGGGGCCAACGTCCTGACTTTC.

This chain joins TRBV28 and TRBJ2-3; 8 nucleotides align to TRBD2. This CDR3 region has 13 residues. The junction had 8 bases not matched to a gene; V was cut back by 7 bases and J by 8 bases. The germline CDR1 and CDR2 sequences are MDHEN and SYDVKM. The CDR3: CASITSGGGTQYF. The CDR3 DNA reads TGTGCCAGCATTACCAGCGGGGGCGGTACGCAGTATTTT. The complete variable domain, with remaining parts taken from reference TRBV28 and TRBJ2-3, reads DVKVTQSSRYLVKRTGEKVFLECVQDMDHENMFWYRQDPGLGLRLIYFSYDVKMKEKGDIPEGYSVSREKKERFSLILESASTNQTSMYLCASITSGGGTQYFGPGTRLTVL.

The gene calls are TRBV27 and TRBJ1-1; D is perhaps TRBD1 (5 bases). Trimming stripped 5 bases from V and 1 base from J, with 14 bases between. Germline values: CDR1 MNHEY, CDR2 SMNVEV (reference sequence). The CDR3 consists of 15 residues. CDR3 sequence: CASSAPGRGNTEAFF. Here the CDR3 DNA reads TGTGCCAGCAGTGCACCGGGACGGGGGAACACTGAAGCTTTCTTT.

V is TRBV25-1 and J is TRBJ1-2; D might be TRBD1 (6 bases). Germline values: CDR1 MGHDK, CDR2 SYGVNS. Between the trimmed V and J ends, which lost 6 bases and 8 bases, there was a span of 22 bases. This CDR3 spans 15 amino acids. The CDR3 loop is CASRRGSGEAAGYTF. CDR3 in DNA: TGTGCCAGCAGGAGGGGATCAGGGGAAGCGGCCGGCTACACCTTC.

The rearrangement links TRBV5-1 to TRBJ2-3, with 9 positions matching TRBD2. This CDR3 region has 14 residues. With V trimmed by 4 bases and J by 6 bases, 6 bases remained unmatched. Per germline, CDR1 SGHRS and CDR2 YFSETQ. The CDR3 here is CASSQAGGSDTQYF. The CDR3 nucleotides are TGCGCCAGCAGCCAAGCGGGAGGTTCGGATACGCAGTATTTT. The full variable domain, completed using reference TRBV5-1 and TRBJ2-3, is KAGVTQTPRYLIKTRGQQVTLSCSPISGHRSVSWYQQTPGQGLQFLFEYFSETQRNKGNFPGRFSGRQFSNSRSEMNVSTLELGDSALYLCASSQAGGSDTQYFGPGTRLTVL.

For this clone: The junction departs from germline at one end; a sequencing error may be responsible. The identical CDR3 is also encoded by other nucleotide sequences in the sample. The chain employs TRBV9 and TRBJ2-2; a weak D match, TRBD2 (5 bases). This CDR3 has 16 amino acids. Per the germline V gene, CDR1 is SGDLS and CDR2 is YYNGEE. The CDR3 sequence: CASSVGLGIGTGELFF. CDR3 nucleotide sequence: TGTGCCAGCAGCGTAGGTTTGGGGATAGGCACCGGGGAACTGTTTTTT.

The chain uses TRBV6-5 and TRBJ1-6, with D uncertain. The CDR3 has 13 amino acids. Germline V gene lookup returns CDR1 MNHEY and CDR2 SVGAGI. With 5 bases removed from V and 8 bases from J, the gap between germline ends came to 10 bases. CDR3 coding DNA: TGTGCCAGCAGTACCATTAGGGATTCACCCCTCCACTTT. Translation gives CASSTIRDSPLHF.

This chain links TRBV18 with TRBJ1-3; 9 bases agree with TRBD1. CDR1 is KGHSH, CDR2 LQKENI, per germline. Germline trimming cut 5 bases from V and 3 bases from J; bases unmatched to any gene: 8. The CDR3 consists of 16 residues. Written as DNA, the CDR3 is TGTGCCAGCTCATCTCAGACAGGGGGACGTGGAAACACCATATATTTT. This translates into CASSSQTGGRGNTIYF.